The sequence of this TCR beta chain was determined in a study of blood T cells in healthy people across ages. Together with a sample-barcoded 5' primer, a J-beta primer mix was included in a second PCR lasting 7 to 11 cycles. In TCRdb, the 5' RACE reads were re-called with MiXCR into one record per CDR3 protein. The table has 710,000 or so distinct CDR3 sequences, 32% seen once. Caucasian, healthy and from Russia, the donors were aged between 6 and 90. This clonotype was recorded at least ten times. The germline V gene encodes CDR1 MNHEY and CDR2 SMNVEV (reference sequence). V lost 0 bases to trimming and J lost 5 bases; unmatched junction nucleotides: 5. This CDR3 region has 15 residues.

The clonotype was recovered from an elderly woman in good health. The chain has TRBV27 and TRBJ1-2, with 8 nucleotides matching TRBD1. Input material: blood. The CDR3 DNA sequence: TGTGCCAGCAGTTTATCACTCCACAGGGGGTATGGCTACACCTTC. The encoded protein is CASSLSLHRGYGYTF.